The 18 T cell receptor beta chains below all came from one sample that was sequenced in a study of T cell responses to AZD1222 COVID-19 vaccine. Produced via immunoSEQ multiplex PCR; TCRdb's table is partial and in-frame only. The sample has approximately 30,000 clones; 80% to 90% are singletons. The material sequenced was peripheral blood, taken 28 days after the second AZD1222 dose. All receptors come from an adult who received the AZD1222 COVID-19 vaccine.

The CDR3 reads CASTVRQGNTEAFF. The DNA for the CDR3 is TGTGCCAGCACAGTCAGACAGGGGAACACTGAAGCTTTCTTT. The genes are TRBV6-5 and TRBJ1-1, with TRBD1 matching over 7 bases. After removal of 7 bases from V and 1 base from J, the junction contained 6 bases not matched to a gene. The CDR3 has 14 amino acids. Germline CDR1 MNHEY, CDR2 SVGAGI.

V and J are TRBV2 and TRBJ2-7, with TRBD1 matching 7 bases. There are 15 residues in the CDR3. Trimming at V came to 2 bases and at J to 2 bases, leaving 6 bases not matched to a gene. CDR1 is SNHLY, CDR2 FYNNEI, per germline. The CDR3 DNA follows: TGTGCCAGCAGTGAACTAGCAGGGGGTCCCTACGAGCAGTACTTC. This gives the protein CASSELAGGPYEQYF.

V usage is TRBV12-3 or TRBV12-4 and J usage is TRBJ1-4, with TRBD1 as a possible D gene (5 bases). The CDR3 totals 13 residues. Trimming cost V 3 bases and J 14 bases, with 16 bases left between them. CDR3 nucleotide sequence: TGTGCCAGCAGTTTCATAGCCGGGCCAGGGCTGTTTTTT. Protein sequence: CASSFIAGPGLFF.

The CDR3 spells CASSLSSGPHYGYTF. The CDR3 bases are TGTGCCAGCAGCTTGTCGTCAGGGCCCCACTATGGCTACACCTTC. V and J are TRBV7-6 and TRBJ1-2; perhaps TRBD1 as D (5 bases). The CDR3 totals 15 residues. CDR1 and CDR2 (germline): SGHVS, FNYEAQ. The V and J ends lost 3 bases and 3 bases respectively, with 14 bases between them.

The V call is TRBV6-5, the J call TRBJ1-4, with TRBD1 as a possible D gene (6 bases). CDR1 is MNHEY and CDR2 is SVGAGI in the germline V gene. CDR3 length: 14 residues. V gave up 5 bases and J gave up 7 bases, with 14 bases separating them. CDR3 residues: CASSPRGIGEKLFF. For the CDR3, the DNA is TGTGCCAGCAGTCCGAGGGGGATAGGTGAAAAACTGTTTTTT.

The chain has TRBV10-3 and TRBJ1-6; D unclear. Trimming pared 0 bases from V and 3 bases from J, leaving 9 bases between. The CDR3 is 16 amino acids. The germline gives CDR1 ENHRY, CDR2 SYGVKD. Here the CDR3 DNA reads TGTGCCATCAGTGAGTCCAAGGGCGTCTATAATTCACCCCTCCACTTT. As protein: CAISESKGVYNSPLHF.

The CDR3 region has the DNA TGTGCCAGCTCACCACGAGGGGGCGCCGACACCGGGGAGCTGTTTTTT. Translation gives CASSPRGGADTGELFF. This sequence joins TRBV18 and TRBJ2-2, with 7 bases lining up with TRBD1. Germline V CDR1 and CDR2: KGHSH, LQKENI. CDR3 length: 16 residues. Trimming took 1 base from V and 3 from J; bases not matched to a gene: 5. Using reference TRBV18 and TRBJ2-2 for the parts outside the CDR3, the full variable domain is NAGVMQNPRHLVRRRGQEARLRCSPMKGHSHVYWYRQLPEEGLKFMVYLQKENIIDESGMPKERFSAEFPKEGPSILRIQQVVRGDSAAYFCASSPRGGADTGELFFGEGSRLTVL.

The V call is TRBV6-5, the J call TRBJ2-2; D is tentatively TRBD1 or TRBD2 (5 bases each). The CDR3 has 13 residues. Germline-derived CDR1 and CDR2 are MNHEY and SVGAGI. V lost 8 bases and J lost 6, with 13 bases in between. The CDR3 DNA sequence: TGTGCCAGCGTCCGGGACGGAGCCGGGGAGCTGTTTTTT. It encodes CASVRDGAGELFF.

The chain has TRBV5-1 and TRBJ2-3, with D perhaps matching TRBD2 (6 bases). Trimming removed 3 bases at V and 3 bases at J, with 11 bases between. This CDR3 has 14 amino acids. Germline V gene lookup returns CDR1 SGHRS and CDR2 YFSETQ. CDR3 in amino acids: CASSSGTVTDTQYF. In DNA form, the CDR3 reads TGCGCCAGCAGCTCAGGGACTGTTACAGATACGCAGTATTTT. The complete variable domain, with remaining parts taken from reference TRBV5-1 and TRBJ2-3, reads KAGVTQTPRYLIKTRGQQVTLSCSPISGHRSVSWYQQTPGQGLQFLFEYFSETQRNKGNFPGRFSGRQFSNSRSEMNVSTLELGDSALYLCASSSGTVTDTQYFGPGTRLTVL.

The V call is TRBV6-5, the J call TRBJ1-6, with no clear D. The germline V gene has CDR1 MNHEY and CDR2 SVGAGI. CDR3 size: 13 residues. Trimming removed 6 bases at V and 5 bases at J, with 8 bases between. CDR3 DNA sequence: TGTGCCAGCAGATACACAGATAATTCACCCCTCCACTTT. It is translated as CASRYTDNSPLHF.

A single count supports this clone. The J gene is TRBJ2-1, the V gene TRBV19; D uncertain. Trimming shortened V by 4 bases and J by 5 bases, and 18 bases separated the two germline ends. CDR1 LNHDA and CDR2 SQIVND come from the germline V gene (reference sequence). The CDR3 has 16 residues. The CDR3 bases are TGTGCCAGTAGTACCCCTGGGCGGCAACGTAACAATGAGCAGTTCTTC. This translates into CASSTPGRQRNNEQFF.

The chain has TRBV5-1 and TRBJ2-7, with D perhaps matching TRBD1 (6 bases). CDR1 and CDR2 (germline): SGHRS, YFSETQ. V was clipped by 4 bases and J by 6 bases, with 17 bases between them. The CDR3 covers 14 residues. The DNA for the CDR3 is TGCGCCAGCAGCCCCGGTGGTTGGGACACCGAGCAGTACTTC. Its protein product is CASSPGGWDTEQYF. The whole variable domain, filled in from reference TRBV5-1 and TRBJ2-7, reads KAGVTQTPRYLIKTRGQQVTLSCSPISGHRSVSWYQQTPGQGLQFLFEYFSETQRNKGNFPGRFSGRQFSNSRSEMNVSTLELGDSALYLCASSPGGWDTEQYFGPGTRLTVT.

The V and J genes are TRBV5-1 and TRBJ2-3; perhaps TRBD1 as D (6 bases). Per the germline V gene, CDR1 is SGHRS and CDR2 is YFSETQ. The germline V and J ends were trimmed by 2 bases and 4 bases, with 14 bases remaining between them. CDR3 length: 15 amino acids. Here the CDR3 reads CASSFDRLEADTQYF. The CDR3 nucleotides read TGCGCCAGCAGCTTTGACAGGTTGGAAGCAGATACGCAGTATTTT.

CDR3 residues: CASTSTARSYNEQFF. As DNA, the CDR3 is TGTGCCAGCACCTCCACAGCGCGCTCCTACAATGAGCAGTTCTTC. The chain links TRBV7-2 to TRBJ2-1, with D unclear. The CDR3 is made up of 15 amino acids. Looked up from germline, CDR1 is SGHTA and CDR2 is FQGNSA. With 7 bases removed from V and 0 bases from J, the gap between germline ends came to 13 bases.

V usage is TRBV28 and J usage is TRBJ1-4; D is unresolved. Germline values: CDR1 MDHEN, CDR2 SYDVKM. The CDR3 is made up of 16 amino acids. The V end lost 3 bases, the J end lost 5 bases, and 16 bases lay between the germline ends. The CDR3 is CASSLGFQVSNEKLFF. In nucleotides, the CDR3 is TGTGCCAGCAGTTTGGGGTTCCAGGTTTCGAATGAAAAACTGTTTTTT. The whole variable domain, filled in from reference TRBV28 and TRBJ1-4, reads DVKVTQSSRYLVKRTGEKVFLECVQDMDHENMFWYRQDPGLGLRLIYFSYDVKMKEKGDIPEGYSVSREKKERFSLILESASTNQTSMYLCASSLGFQVSNEKLFFGSGTQLSVL.

This sequence joins TRBV11-2 and TRBJ1-2; D not certain. The CDR3 has 14 residues. CDR1 is SGHAT, CDR2 FQNNGV, per germline. Trimming stripped 1 base from V and 4 bases from J, with 10 bases between. The CDR3 here is CASSLGSTSYGYTF. The DNA of the CDR3 is TGTGCCAGCAGCTTAGGCTCCACCTCCTATGGCTACACCTTC.

This clone appeared a single time. CDR3 in amino acids: CASSPGRGSHEQYF. The CDR3 bases are TGTGCCAGCAGCCCTGGGAGGGGGTCCCACGAGCAGTACTTC. The genes are TRBV11-3 and TRBJ2-7; TRBD2 might be the D (7 bases). Germline CDR1 SGHNT, CDR2 YENEEA. The CDR3 loop spans 14 amino acids. The ends were cut back, 5 bases at V and 5 bases at J, with 16 bases in the middle. Looking up the rest from reference TRBV11-3 and TRBJ2-7 gives the full variable domain: EAGVVQSPRYKIIEKKQPVAFWCNPISGHNTLYWYLQNLGQGPELLIRYENEEAVDDSQLPKDRFSAERLKGVDSTLKIQPAELGDSAVYLCASSPGRGSHEQYFGPGTRLTVT.

The rearrangement joins TRBV20-1 to TRBJ2-5; D unresolved. CDR1 is DFQATT, CDR2 SNEGSKA, per germline (reference sequence). Trimming pared 5 bases from V and 4 bases from J, leaving 8 bases between. The CDR3 runs to 11 residues. The CDR3, as DNA: TGCAGTGCTCCCCGTTCAGAGACCCAGTACTTC. Translated: CSAPRSETQYF.